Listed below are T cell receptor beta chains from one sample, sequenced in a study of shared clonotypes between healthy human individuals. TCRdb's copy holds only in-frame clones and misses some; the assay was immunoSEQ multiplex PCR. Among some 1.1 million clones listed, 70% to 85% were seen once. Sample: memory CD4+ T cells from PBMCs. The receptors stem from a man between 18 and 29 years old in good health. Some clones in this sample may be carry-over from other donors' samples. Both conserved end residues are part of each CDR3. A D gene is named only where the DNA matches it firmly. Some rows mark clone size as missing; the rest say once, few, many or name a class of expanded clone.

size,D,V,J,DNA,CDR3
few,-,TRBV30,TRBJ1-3,TGTGCCTGGAGTGGAGCAGGAAACACCATATATTTT,CAWSGAGNTIYF
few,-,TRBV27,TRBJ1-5,TGTGCCAGCAGTCCCTGGGGAGGGGGGGGAAATCAGCCCCAGCATTTT,CASSPWGGGGNQPQHF
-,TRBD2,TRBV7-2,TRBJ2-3,TGTGCCAGCAGCTTAGAACCTAGCGGTAGCACAGATACGCAGTATTTT,CASSLEPSGSTDTQYF
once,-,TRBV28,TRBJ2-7,TGTGCCAGCAGTTTAAAGGGAATTCTGGTCTACGAGCAGTACTTC,CASSLKGILVYEQYF
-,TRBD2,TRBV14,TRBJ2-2,TGTGCCAGCAGCCAAGACTACGGGACTAGATACACCGGGGAGCTGTTTTTT,CASSQDYGTRYTGELFF
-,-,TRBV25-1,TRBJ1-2,TGTGCCAGCAGTCCGTCGGGTCCTAACTATGGCTACACCTTC,CASSPSGPNYGYTF
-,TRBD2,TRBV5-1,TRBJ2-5,TGCGCCAGCAGCCCGGACCTGGCGGGAGGGGAGACCCAGTACTTC,CASSPDLAGGETQYF
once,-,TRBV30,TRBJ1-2,TGTGCCTGGGGGGGGTCCTATGGCTACACCTTC,CAWGGSYGYTF
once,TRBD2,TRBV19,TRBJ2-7,TGTGCCAGTAGTATTCGGAGCGGGGCCCCCTCCTACGAGCAGTACTTC,CASSIRSGAPSYEQYF
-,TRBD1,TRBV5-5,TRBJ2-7,TGTGCCAGCAACCCTCATTCCCTCAGGGGGATTTTCAACGAGCAGTACTTC,CASNPHSLRGIFNEQYF
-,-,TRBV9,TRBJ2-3,TGTGCCAGCAGCGTAGGTCCGGTTAGCACAGATACGCAGTATTTT,CASSVGPVSTDTQYF
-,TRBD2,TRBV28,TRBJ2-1,TGTGCCAGCAGTTTTGCCGGGGCGGGAGACAATGAGCAGTTCTTC,CASSFAGAGDNEQFF
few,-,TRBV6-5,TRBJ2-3,TGTGCCAGCAGTTCTCCGGCTAGAGGTTCCCCAGATACGCAGTATTTT,CASSSPARGSPDTQYF
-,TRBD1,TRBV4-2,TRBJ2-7,TGTGCCAGCAGCCAAGTACAGGGGGCCATCTACGAGCAGTACTTC,CASSQVQGAIYEQYF
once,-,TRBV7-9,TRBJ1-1,TGTGCCAGCAGCTTAGTCTACAGCGTTGGGGGGTTGAACACTGAAGCTTTCTTT,CASSLVYSVGGLNTEAFF
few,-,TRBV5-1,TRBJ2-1,TGCGCCAGCAGCCCATCACTAGGTAATGAGCAGTTCTTC,CASSPSLGNEQFF
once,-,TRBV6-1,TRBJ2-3,TGTGCCAGCGAGTCTCGCGGCACAGATACGCAGTATTTT,CASESRGTDTQYF
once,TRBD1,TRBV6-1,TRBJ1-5,TGTGCCAGCAGTGGGGACAGGGGACACCAGCCCCAGCATTTT,CASSGDRGHQPQHF
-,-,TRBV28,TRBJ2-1,TGTGCCAGCAGTTTACCCCCGGGACTTTACTACAATGAGCAGTTCTTC,CASSLPPGLYYNEQFF
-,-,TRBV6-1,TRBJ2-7,TGTGCCAGCTCCCAAAACTCCTACGAGCAGTACTTC,CASSQNSYEQYF
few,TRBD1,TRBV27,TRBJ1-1,TGTGCCAGGTTCTTGGGACAGAGGAACACTGAAGCTTTCTTT,CARFLGQRNTEAFF